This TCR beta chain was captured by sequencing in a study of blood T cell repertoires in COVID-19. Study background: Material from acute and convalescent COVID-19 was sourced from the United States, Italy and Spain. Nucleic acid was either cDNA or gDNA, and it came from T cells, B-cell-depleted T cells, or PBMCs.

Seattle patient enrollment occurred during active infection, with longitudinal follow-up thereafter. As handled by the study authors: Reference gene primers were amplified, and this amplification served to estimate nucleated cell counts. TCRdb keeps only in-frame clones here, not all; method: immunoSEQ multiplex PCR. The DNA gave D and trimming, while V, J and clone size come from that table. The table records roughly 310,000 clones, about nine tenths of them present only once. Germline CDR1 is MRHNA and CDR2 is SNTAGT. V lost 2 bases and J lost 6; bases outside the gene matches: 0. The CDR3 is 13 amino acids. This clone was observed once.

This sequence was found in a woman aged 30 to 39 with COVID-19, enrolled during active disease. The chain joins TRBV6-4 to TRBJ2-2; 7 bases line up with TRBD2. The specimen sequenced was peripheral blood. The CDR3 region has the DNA TGTGCCAGCAGTGACGGGGGGGCCGGGGAGCTGTTTTTT. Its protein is CASSDGGAGELFF.